The present TCR beta chain was sequenced within a study of spatial heterogeneity in lung cancer. Whole-study context: Beta-chain sequences were consistently detected more often than alpha-chain sequences.

This clonotype was counted many times. Its antigen is unknown. A unique molecular identifier was carried by every single TCR cDNA molecule. TCRdb re-called the 5' RACE reads with MiXCR, one entry per CDR3 protein. The sample holds some 7,300 distinct CDR3 sequences, roughly 21% seen once. Study-wide results and caveats: Detection of ubiquitous tumor TCRs in blood was higher at resection than follow-up.

Time point here: sample taken at primary tumor resection. In each case, whole RNA from tumor, nontumor lung or frozen PBMC was sequenced unsorted. The donors were 55 to 85 patients with non-small cell lung cancer that was early-stage and untreated. The sequence came from a female donor with early-stage non-small cell lung cancer. The specimen comprised PBMCs, sampled at surgery.

CDR3 DNA sequence: TGTGCCAGCAACCGGGACCGTTTCACCGGGGAGCTGTTTTTT. Protein: CASNRDRFTGELFF. The chain combines TRBV11-1 with TRBJ2-2; perhaps D is TRBD1 or TRBD2 (5 bases each). Germline V gene data show CDR1 as SGHAT and CDR2 as FQDESV (reference sequence). Between the trimmed V and J ends, which lost 7 bases and 4 bases, there was a span of 13 bases. The CDR3 runs to 14 residues.